This TCR beta chain derives from a study of shared clonotypes between healthy human individuals. Study-wide background: Aged between 18 and 49, the donors were a couple of women and three men.

On this clone: Its antigen is unidentified.

CDR1 is WNHNN, CDR2 SYGVQD, per germline (reference sequence). The CDR3 runs 14 residues. J was trimmed by 4 bases and V by 4 bases; bases with no gene match: 6. Generated by immunoSEQ multiplex PCR, the TCRdb table keeps only in-frame clones and is missing some. The sample contains 170,000 or so clones, 60% to 75% of which appear only once. Whole-study results and caveats: In this cohort, only blood was sampled, and tissue repertoires likely differ.

This receptor was obtained from a man between 25 and 39 years old in good health. This rearrangement joins TRBV10-1 to TRBJ1-1, with 7 bases lining up with TRBD1. The specimen sequenced was memory CD4+ T cells sorted from blood. Stated subset: CD45RA-negative fraction. CDR3 sequence reads: CASSVTGEGTEAFF. CDR3 nucleotides: TGCGCCAGCAGTGTAACAGGGGAGGGCACTGAAGCTTTCTTT.